Presented here are 20 T cell receptor beta chains from one specimen sequenced in a study of T-cell memory formation after mild COVID-19. TCRdb passed the 5' RACE reads through MiXCR, listing each CDR3 protein once. This sample has 190,000 or so distinct CDR3 sequences, with about 20% found just once. Sequencing was done on a sample of PBMCs or a T cell subset sorted from them (not recorded which). The receptor source for this set is an adult woman who had mild COVID-19 (a few samples of this study predate the infection). Cell type and time point are not known.

The chain carries TRBV19 and TRBJ1-3; 9 bases match TRBD1. CDR1 LNHDA and CDR2 SQIVND come from the germline V gene (reference sequence). The V and J ends lost 8 bases and 2 bases, in that order; junction bases with no gene match: 1. The CDR3 consists of 13 residues. CDR3 nucleotides: TGTGCCAGTCGACAGGGGGCTGGAAACACCATATATTTT. This codes for CASRQGAGNTIYF.

To note about this clonotype: This may stem from a read error, because a much larger clone lies one nucleotide away. V gene TRBV6-1 combines with J gene TRBJ2-7, with D perhaps TRBD1 (6 bases). V lost 6 bases and J lost 0, with 12 bases in between. CDR1 is MNHNS and CDR2 is SASEGT in the germline V gene. The CDR3 consists of 14 residues. In DNA, the CDR3 is TGTGCCAGCAGCCCCGGGACACCCTCCTACGAGCAGTACTTC. Translating gives CASSPGTPSYEQYF.

A few counts support this clonotype. No conserved phenylalanine or tryptophan is present at the end of the CDR3, so a read error is the likely explanation. This sequence joins TRBV20-1 and TRBJ2-7; possible D gene TRBD2, 7 bases. There are 14 residues in the CDR3. V lost 0 bases, J lost 2 bases, and 11 bases lay in between. CDR1 and CDR2 (germline): DFQATT, SNEGSKA (reference sequence). The chain's CDR3 is CSARDGGGAYEQYL. CDR3 bases: TGCAGTGCTAGAGATGGGGGGGGCGCCTACGAGCAGTACCTC.

The chain combines TRBV20-1 with TRBJ2-1; TRBD1 matches at 8 bases. The ends lost 6 bases at V and 0 bases at J; junction bases unmatched: 10. The CDR3 spans 16 residues. Germline V gives CDR1 DFQATT, CDR2 SNEGSKA (reference sequence). In DNA, the CDR3 is TGCAGTGCAAAGCACGGACAGGGAAGCTCCTACAATGAGCAGTTCTTC. It codes for CSAKHGQGSSYNEQFF.

The V and J genes are TRBV12-3 or TRBV12-4 and TRBJ1-1; tentatively, D is TRBD1 (5 bases). V dropped 6 bases and J dropped 2 bases, with 13 bases sitting between them. The CDR3 runs to 14 residues. The CDR3 coding sequence is TGTGCCAGCAGCACCCGGGGGATCAACACTGAAGCTTTCTTT. Translating gives CASSTRGINTEAFF.

This clonotype showed up just once. The chain carries TRBV29-1 and TRBJ2-3; D call uncertain. Deletions cut 4 bases from V and 1 base from J, with 9 bases between. Per germline, CDR1 SQVTM and CDR2 ANQGSEA. CDR3 length: 13 amino acids. CDR3 nucleotide sequence: TGCAGCGTTGCGTCCCAGGGCACAGATACGCAGTATTTT. Amino acid sequence: CSVASQGTDTQYF.

In DNA, the CDR3 is TGTGCCAGCAGCCCGACCCTTGACAGGGTTGAGTATGGCTACACCTTC. This encodes CASSPTLDRVEYGYTF. The chain uses TRBV7-9 and TRBJ1-2; 7 nucleotides line up with TRBD1. Trimming took 5 bases from V and 5 from J; bases not matched to a gene: 14. This CDR3 spans 16 amino acids. Looked up from germline, CDR1 is SEHNR and CDR2 is FQNEAQ (reference sequence).

The chain combines TRBV20-1 with TRBJ2-1; TRBD2 matches 10 bases. With V trimmed by 2 bases and J by 6 bases, 4 bases remained unmatched. The germline V gene encodes CDR1 DFQATT and CDR2 SNEGSKA (reference sequence). The CDR3 runs to 14 residues. The CDR3 bases are TGCAGTGCTAGAATTAGCGGGAGGTTCAATGAGCAGTTCTTC. Translated: CSARISGRFNEQFF.

In its sample, this clonotype was seen a few times. The J gene is TRBJ2-7, the V gene TRBV4-1; either TRBD1 or TRBD2 may fit D (5 bases each). Germline V gene lookup returns CDR1 MGHRA and CDR2 YSYEKL. V was trimmed by 0 bases and J by 5 bases, leaving 11 bases between them. CDR3 size: 14 residues. The CDR3 reads CASSQDRGDHEQYF. CDR3 coding DNA: TGCGCCAGCAGCCAAGACAGAGGGGACCACGAGCAGTACTTC.

The chain couples TRBV4-2 to TRBJ2-7; tentative D call: TRBD1 (6 bases). V lost 3 bases, J lost 5 bases, and 14 bases lay in between. The CDR3 length is 14 residues. Germline loops: CDR1 LGHNA, CDR2 YNFKEQ. This CDR3 reads CASSQGRGMDEQYF. In DNA form, the CDR3 reads TGTGCCAGCAGCCAGGGCAGGGGTATGGACGAGCAGTACTTC.

The chain uses TRBV28 and TRBJ2-4; possible D gene TRBD1, 6 bases. Trimming stripped 6 bases from V and 15 bases from J, with 15 bases between. The CDR3 is 11 amino acids. From germline, CDR1 is MDHEN and CDR2 SYDVKM. CDR3 amino acids: CASSPTGPLYF. The CDR3 nucleotides are TGTGCCAGCAGCCCCACAGGGCCTCTGTACTTC. Combining the CDR3 with reference TRBV28 and TRBJ2-4 gives the whole variable domain DVKVTQSSRYLVKRTGEKVFLECVQDMDHENMFWYRQDPGLGLRLIYFSYDVKMKEKGDIPEGYSVSREKKERFSLILESASTNQTSMYLCASSPTGPLYFGAGTRLSVL.

This clonotype was seen only a few times. The rearrangement joins TRBV7-6 to TRBJ2-3, with TRBD2 identical over 11 bases. The CDR3 has 16 amino acids. Germline V gene data show CDR1 as SGHVS and CDR2 as FNYEAQ. V was pared by 5 bases and J by 7 bases, with 11 bases of the junction left unmatched. CDR3 in DNA: TGTGCCAGCAGCGAAAGACTAGCGGGAACCCCCAATACGCAGTATTTT. It encodes CASSERLAGTPNTQYF.

The CDR3 nucleotides are TGCAGTGCTAACCCCAGGCTAGCGGACAATGAGCAGTTCTTC. Its protein product is CSANPRLADNEQFF. The chain carries TRBV20-1 and TRBJ2-1; 7 bases align to TRBD2. Germline-derived CDR1 and CDR2 are DFQATT and SNEGSKA (reference sequence). Trimming took 4 bases from V and 5 from J; bases not matched to a gene: 8. This CDR3 is built from 14 residues.

There are a few counts of this clonotype. The rearrangement joins TRBV9 to TRBJ2-5; tentatively, D is TRBD1 or TRBD2 (5 bases each). The CDR3 contains 14 residues. V dropped 4 bases and J dropped 10 bases, with 20 bases sitting between them. Germline CDR1 reads SGDLS; CDR2 reads YYNGEE. This CDR3 is CASSPSSGLEGQYF. In nucleotides, the CDR3 is TGTGCCAGCAGCCCTTCCTCGGGGCTAGAGGGCCAGTACTTC.

This clonotype was counted only a few times. V and J are TRBV4-1 and TRBJ1-1, with D possibly TRBD1 on 6 matching bases. Trimming shortened V by 1 base and J by 8 bases, and 11 bases separated the two germline ends. CDR1 is MGHRA and CDR2 is YSYEKL in the germline V gene. This CDR3 is built from 13 residues. CDR3 region: CASSQVGGTEAFF. CDR3 coding DNA: TGCGCCAGCAGCCAAGTCGGGGGGACAGAAGCTTTCTTT.

This clonotype appeared a few times. This chain uses TRBV20-1 with TRBJ1-2; a weak D match, TRBD1 (5 bases). Germline CDR1 reads DFQATT; CDR2 reads SNEGSKA (reference sequence). The CDR3 consists of 14 residues. With 0 bases removed from V and 4 bases from J, the gap between germline ends came to 12 bases. The CDR3 DNA follows: TGCAGTGCTAGAGATGGAGACAGCCTCTATGGCTACACCTTC. Protein sequence: CSARDGDSLYGYTF.

This clonotype was seen a few times. V usage is TRBV7-6 and J usage is TRBJ1-1; D is uncertain. The V and J ends lost 3 bases and 5 bases respectively, with 13 bases between them. CDR1 SGHVS and CDR2 FNYEAQ come from the germline V gene. CDR3 length equals 14 residues. Here the CDR3 DNA reads TGTGCCAGCAGCTTCAGCTTTGGCGGGACTGAAGCTTTCTTT. Amino acid sequence: CASSFSFGGTEAFF. The full variable domain, its missing parts supplied by reference TRBV7-6 and TRBJ1-1, is GAGVSQSPRYKVTKRGQDVALRCDPISGHVSLYWYRQALGQGPEFLTYFNYEAQQDKSGLPNDRFSAERPEGSISTLTIQRTEQRDSAMYRCASSFSFGGTEAFFGQGTRLTVV.

This clonotype was seen repeatedly, ten times or more. The chain has TRBV14 and TRBJ2-1, with 9 bases that match TRBD2. Per germline, CDR1 SGHDN and CDR2 FVKESK. This CDR3 is built from 15 residues. V trimming: 4 bases; J trimming: 5 bases; junction bases outside the gene matches: 6. CDR3 sequence: CASSLLAGVHNEQFF. CDR3 in DNA: TGTGCCAGCAGCCTGTTAGCGGGAGTCCACAATGAGCAGTTCTTC.

This clonotype has just a few counts. Here the CDR3 DNA reads TGTGCCAGCAGCAATCGGACAGGGGCAAGCGGGGTGCGGTACAATGAGCAGTTCTTC. It is translated as CASSNRTGASGVRYNEQFF. V gene TRBV9 combines with J gene TRBJ2-1; TRBD1 agrees at 9 bases. The CDR3 runs to 19 residues. V lost 4 bases, J lost 4 bases, and 18 bases stayed unmatched. From germline, CDR1 is SGDLS and CDR2 YYNGEE. Looking up the rest from reference TRBV9 and TRBJ2-1 gives the full variable domain: DSGVTQTPKHLITATGQRVTLRCSPRSGDLSVYWYQQSLDQGLQFLIQYYNGEERAKGNILERFSAQQFPDLHSELNLSSLELGDSALYFCASSNRTGASGVRYNEQFFGPGTRLTVL.

This clonotype came up a few times. The genes are TRBV10-3 and TRBJ2-5; no clear D gene. From germline, CDR1 is ENHRY and CDR2 SYGVKD. This CDR3 comprises 13 residues. Trimming cost V 4 bases and J 4 bases, with 10 bases left between them. CDR3 nucleotide sequence: TGTGCCATCAGTGGTGGGTCCGGAGAGACCCAGTACTTC. As protein: CAISGGSGETQYF.